This TCR beta chain is from a study of response to subunit inactivated influenza vaccine. This clonotype was seen only a few times. The CDR3 is 16 amino acids. The germline gives CDR1 SGHRS, CDR2 YFSETQ. V shed 4 bases, J shed 4 bases, and the junction held 9 bases outside the gene matches. Each CDR3 protein is one row after TCRdb ran MiXCR on the RT-PCR reads. Among 150,000 to 200,000 distinct CDR3 sequences listed, approximately 12% were seen once. The same sample was also studied in work on T cells expressing NK-cell markers. That work adds: Researchers built TCR beta cDNA using 5'RACE template switching with UMIs. Just one sequenced donor of eight was HCMV-seronegative, while seven were seropositive. Within several experiments, an anti-gamma-delta TCR antibody kept the sorting limited to alpha-beta TCR T cells. Expanded NKG2C+ T cell clones were not confirmed as HCMV-specific.

The sample consisted of CD8+ T cells sorted from PBMCs, taken 11 to 12 days after vaccination. The genes are TRBV5-1 and TRBJ1-1, with 11 bases fitting TRBD1. This receptor was identified in a man aged 50 or older who received an inactivated influenza vaccine. The CDR3 DNA reads as TGCGCCAGCAGCACCGGGACAGGGGGATTTAGCACTGAAGCTTTCTTT. It codes for CASSTGTGGFSTEAFF.